The 31 T cell receptor beta chains listed next were all sequenced from one sample in a study of blood T cell repertoires in COVID-19 (TCRdb year 2020). Library creation used the immunoSEQ multiplex PCR assay. The table comes from immuneACCESS by way of TCRdb, which keeps in-frame sequences with V and J called. Part of the clones is missing from these tables; in studies checked, under half for an unresolved V gene and the rest for unknown reasons. This sample comprises tens of thousands of clones, around 81% of them detected only once. The biggest ten clones account for over 6% of the sample. Sequences were obtained from peripheral blood. These receptors came from a man between 65 and 85 years old with active COVID-19.

This sequence joins TRBV5-4 and TRBJ2-1, with 11 bases matching TRBD2. CDR3 length: 17 amino acids. V lost 4 bases and J lost 7; bases outside the gene matches: 13. CDR1 is SGHNT, CDR2 YYREEE, per germline (reference sequence). The DNA for the CDR3 is TGTGCCAGCAGCACCAAGACTCTAGCGGGGGGCGGGAATGAGCAGTTCTTC. Its translation: CASSTKTLAGGGNEQFF.

The rearrangement joins TRBV5-1 to TRBJ1-2, with no clear D. Per germline, CDR1 SGHRS and CDR2 YFSETQ. The CDR3 contains 14 residues. With 0 bases removed from V and 6 bases from J, the gap between germline ends came to 12 bases. The CDR3, as DNA: TGCGCCAGCAGCTTGGCCCGGGATGAGGATGGCTACACCTTC. This encodes CASSLARDEDGYTF.

This clone was counted a few times. The chain is built from TRBV3-1 (or the pseudogene TRBV3-2) and TRBJ1-3; 9 bases are a match to TRBD1. Germline V gene data show CDR1 as LGHDT and CDR2 as YNNKEL (reference sequence). There are 17 residues in the CDR3. Trimming cost V 1 base and J 2 bases; bases outside gene matches: 6. In DNA form, the CDR3 reads TGTGCCAGCAGCCAAGTAACCGGGACAGGGCCTGGAAACACCATATATTTT. Its protein is CASSQVTGTGPGNTIYF.

V is TRBV4-3 and J is TRBJ2-6; D not resolved. Trimming pared 3 bases from V and 0 bases from J, leaving 6 bases between. In germline, CDR1 is LGHNA, CDR2 YSLEER. The CDR3 contains 15 residues. CDR3: CASSQTSSGANVLTF. The CDR3 nucleotides are TGCGCCAGCAGCCAGACAAGCTCTGGGGCCAACGTCCTGACTTTC.

The chain links TRBV9 to TRBJ2-5; 16 bases align to TRBD2. V lost 0 bases, J lost 4 bases, and 21 bases stayed unmatched. The germline CDR1 and CDR2 sequences are SGDLS and YYNGEE. This CDR3 is 23 amino acids long. CDR3 bases: TGTGCCAGCAGCGTAGGGATTACTACCGGGACTAGCGGGGGGGCCGACGAATTAGAGACCCAGTACTTC. The encoded protein is CASSVGITTGTSGGADELETQYF.

V is TRBV5-6 and J is TRBJ2-1, with 9 bases that match TRBD2. The CDR3 has 16 residues. Looked up from germline, CDR1 is SGHDT and CDR2 is YYEEEE. With V trimmed by 4 bases and J by 3 bases, 8 bases remained unmatched. The CDR3 loop is CASSAISSGVYNEQFF. DNA for the CDR3: TGTGCCAGCAGCGCGATCTCTAGCGGGGTCTACAATGAGCAGTTCTTC. Full variable domain (missing parts from reference TRBV5-6 and TRBJ2-1): DAGVTQSPTHLIKTRGQQVTLRCSPKSGHDTVSWYQQALGQGPQFIFQYYEEEERQRGNFPDRFSGHQFPNYSSELNVNALLLGDSALYLCASSAISSGVYNEQFFGPGTRLTVL.

The chain joins TRBV5-4 to TRBJ2-3; 9 nucleotides align to TRBD2. In germline, CDR1 is SGHNT, CDR2 YYREEE (reference sequence). The CDR3 extends over 16 amino acids. The trim removed 0 bases at V and 5 bases at J, leaving 7 bases unmatched. The CDR3 reads CASSLGAGGHEDTQYF. Written as DNA, the CDR3 is TGTGCCAGCAGCTTGGGTGCGGGGGGGCATGAAGATACGCAGTATTTT. The full variable domain, its missing parts supplied by reference TRBV5-4 and TRBJ2-3, is ETGVTQSPTHLIKTRGQQVTLRCSSQSGHNTVSWYQQALGQGPQFIFQYYREEENGRGNFPPRFSGLQFPNYSSELNVNALELDDSALYLCASSLGAGGHEDTQYFGPGTRLTVL.

V and J are TRBV28 and TRBJ2-3; D ambiguous. This CDR3 contains 13 residues. From germline, CDR1 is MDHEN and CDR2 SYDVKM. V was cut by 6 bases and J by 0 bases, with 7 bases left in between. The CDR3 DNA follows: TGTGCCAGCAGCCCCACAAGCACAGATACGCAGTATTTT. Amino acid sequence: CASSPTSTDTQYF.

This clone was seen once. The gene calls are TRBV28 and TRBJ1-5; D remains ambiguous. This CDR3 spans 11 amino acids. Trimming left V 6 bases short and J 8 bases short, with 8 bases between. Per germline, CDR1 MDHEN and CDR2 SYDVKM. The CDR3 sequence is CASSLYEPQHF. The CDR3 nucleotides are TGTGCCAGCAGCCTCTATGAGCCCCAGCATTTT.

The J gene is TRBJ1-5, the V gene TRBV19; TRBD1 is a possible D gene (5 bases). V lost 5 bases, J lost 1 base, and 12 bases lay in between. From germline, CDR1 is LNHDA and CDR2 SQIVND (reference sequence). This CDR3 has 15 amino acids. Here the CDR3 DNA reads TGTGCCAGTAGTTTTGGGGGAGGGAGCAATCAGCCCCAGCATTTT. Translation gives CASSFGGGSNQPQHF.

The rearrangement joins TRBV2 to TRBJ2-3; 10 bases are a match to TRBD2. CDR3 length: 15 amino acids. Germline CDR1 and CDR2: SNHLY and FYNNEI. J was trimmed by 6 bases and V by 0 bases; bases with no gene match: 3. The CDR3 DNA reads TGTGCCAGCAGTGAAGCTAGCGGGGGGCCGGATACGCAGTATTTT. Translation gives CASSEASGGPDTQYF.

This clone has only one observation. An end of the junction differs from the germline gene, which may be a read error. J is TRBJ2-1 and V is TRBV3-1 (or the pseudogene TRBV3-2); 11 bases are a match to TRBD2. The CDR3 extends over 16 amino acids. The germline CDR1 and CDR2 sequences are LGHDT and YNNKEL (reference sequence). CDR3 residues: CANSQGGLAVDNEQFF. CDR3 nucleotides: TGTGCCAACAGCCAAGGGGGACTAGCGGTTGACAATGAGCAGTTCTTC.

The chain employs TRBV9 and TRBJ1-6, with D possibly TRBD1 on 5 matching bases. Germline values: CDR1 SGDLS, CDR2 YYNGEE. Deletions cut 3 bases from V and 2 bases from J, with 12 bases between. The CDR3 spans 16 residues. The CDR3 DNA is TGTGCCAGCAGCGCACTGGCGGGGGCCTATAATTCACCCCTCCACTTT. It encodes CASSALAGAYNSPLHF.

The chain employs TRBV6-1 and TRBJ2-7, with a weak D call TRBD1 (6 bases). The germline CDR1 and CDR2 sequences are MNHNS and SASEGT. The CDR3 sequence is 15 residues long. The V end lost 0 bases, the J end lost 6 bases, and 15 bases lay between the germline ends. CDR3 nucleotides: TGTGCCAGCAGTGAAGCCCATTTTTACAGGGCCGAGCAGTACTTC. Its translation: CASSEAHFYRAEQYF.

The genes are TRBV19 and TRBJ1-6; D unclear. CDR1 and CDR2 (germline): LNHDA, SQIVND (reference sequence). The V and J ends lost 2 bases and 6 bases respectively, with 11 bases between them. The CDR3 spans 15 residues. The CDR3 spells CASSISEDFNSPLHF. As DNA, the CDR3 is TGTGCCAGTAGTATATCGGAGGATTTTAATTCACCCCTCCACTTT.

This chain connects TRBV7-3 to TRBJ2-1, with D possibly being TRBD2 (7 bases). Trimming shortened V by 2 bases and J by 5 bases, and 13 bases separated the two germline ends. The CDR3 spans 15 residues. Germline loops: CDR1 SGHTA, CDR2 FQGTGA. CDR3 in amino acids: CASSLLRGGDNEQFF. The CDR3 nucleotides read TGTGCCAGCAGCTTATTAAGGGGGGGAGACAATGAGCAGTTCTTC.

The CDR3 nucleotides are TGTGCCAGCAGCGTGGCGGGGGGGCTAGCCAAAAACATTCAGTACTTC. Amino acid sequence: CASSVAGGLAKNIQYF. This chain joins TRBV9 and TRBJ2-4; 9 nucleotides match TRBD2. The CDR3 extends over 16 amino acids. V gave up 2 bases and J gave up 0 bases; unmatched junction bases: 3. CDR1 and CDR2 (germline): SGDLS, YYNGEE.

This chain links TRBV5-1 with TRBJ2-2, with D unresolved. CDR1 is SGHRS and CDR2 is YFSETQ in the germline V gene. Trimming removed 2 bases from V and 0 bases from J, with 8 bases in between. The CDR3 sequence is 15 residues long. The CDR3 nucleotides are TGCGCCAGCAGCTTACAACAGCCGAACACCGGGGAGCTGTTTTTT. Its protein is CASSLQQPNTGELFF. The full variable domain, with the rest looked up from reference TRBV5-1 and TRBJ2-2, is KAGVTQTPRYLIKTRGQQVTLSCSPISGHRSVSWYQQTPGQGLQFLFEYFSETQRNKGNFPGRFSGRQFSNSRSEMNVSTLELGDSALYLCASSLQQPNTGELFFGEGSRLTVL.

This clone was seen more than once but under ten times. The rearrangement links TRBV6-2 or TRBV6-3 to TRBJ2-1; D uncertain. V lost 0 bases, J lost 1 base, and 10 bases lay in between. The germline gives CDR1 MNHEY, CDR2 SVGEGT. CDR3 length: 16 residues. CDR3 DNA: TGTGCCAGCAGTTACTCCGGAGCTCGGTCCTACAATGAGCAGTTCTTC. It translates to CASSYSGARSYNEQFF.

The V gene is TRBV5-1, the J gene TRBJ2-6; D is undetermined. Looked up from germline, CDR1 is SGHRS and CDR2 is YFSETQ. V was pared by 0 bases and J by 0 bases, with 10 bases between. The length of the CDR3 is 17 residues. The CDR3, as DNA: TGCGCCAGCAGCTTGGGTGGAGCACCCTCTGGGGCCAACGTCCTGACTTTC. Translation gives CASSLGGAPSGANVLTF.

This chain links TRBV9 with TRBJ2-2; possibly TRBD1 for D (5 bases). The CDR3 spans 14 residues. V gave up 2 bases and J gave up 3 bases, with 8 bases separating them. Germline V gene data show CDR1 as SGDLS and CDR2 as YYNGEE. The CDR3 is CASSVQGDTGELFF. The CDR3 DNA is TGTGCCAGCAGCGTGCAAGGGGACACCGGGGAGCTGTTTTTT.

The chain joins TRBV10-3 to TRBJ2-6; 7 nucleotides agree with TRBD1. V lost 4 bases to trimming and J lost 0 bases; unmatched junction nucleotides: 6. The germline CDR1 and CDR2 sequences are ENHRY and SYGVKD. The CDR3 has 17 residues. The CDR3 protein is CAISGMTGISGANVLTF. The CDR3 DNA sequence: TGTGCCATCAGTGGGATGACAGGGATCTCTGGGGCCAACGTCCTGACTTTC.

This chain connects TRBV10-3 to TRBJ1-5; D uncertain. Germline V CDR1 and CDR2: ENHRY, SYGVKD. V gave up 8 bases and J gave up 6 bases, with 17 bases separating them. The CDR3 is 14 amino acids. DNA of the CDR3: TGTGCCATCTCCGAGGGAGATTCGCTTCAGCCCCAGCATTTT. Its translation is CAISEGDSLQPQHF.

The V call is TRBV5-1, the J call TRBJ2-3; the D gene is possibly TRBD2 (6 bases). Germline values: CDR1 SGHRS, CDR2 YFSETQ. Trimming removed 0 bases from V and 1 base from J, with 6 bases in between. The CDR3 spans 14 residues. CDR3 in amino acids: CASSLAGGTDTQYF. The DNA for the CDR3 is TGCGCCAGCAGCTTGGCGGGGGGCACAGATACGCAGTATTTT.

The genes are TRBV3-1 (or the pseudogene TRBV3-2) and TRBJ2-1; 7 nucleotides align to TRBD2. The CDR3 is 14 amino acids. V was clipped by 4 bases and J by 8 bases; unmatched bases: 8. Germline lookup yields CDR1 LGHDT and CDR2 YNNKEL (reference sequence). CDR3 nucleotide sequence: TGTGCCAGCAGCCGGAGACTAGCTAGCGATGAGCAGTTCTTC. It translates to CASSRRLASDEQFF.

The rearrangement joins TRBV5-8 to TRBJ2-2; D is ambiguous. Trimming removed 1 base at V and 1 base at J, with 8 bases between. Looked up from germline, CDR1 is SGHTS and CDR2 is YDEGEE. This CDR3 is built from 15 residues. The CDR3 nucleotides are TGTGCCAGCAGCTTGTCACAGAGGAACACCGGGGAGCTGTTTTTT. Translation gives CASSLSQRNTGELFF.

V and J are TRBV4-1 and TRBJ2-1; TRBD1 might be the D (7 bases). Germline CDR1 and CDR2: MGHRA and YSYEKL. V was pared by 3 bases and J by 13 bases, with 13 bases between. This CDR3 contains 12 residues. In DNA form, the CDR3 reads TGCGCCAGCAGCCAGGACAGGAGGGGTCAGTTCTTC. This encodes CASSQDRRGQFF.

The chain is built from TRBV5-4 and TRBJ2-5; D not resolved. Germline V gene data show CDR1 as SGHNT and CDR2 as YYREEE (reference sequence). The CDR3 runs to 13 residues. V lost 0 bases to trimming and J lost 3 bases, with 6 bases between them. This chain's CDR3 is CASSLGQKETQYF. The CDR3 DNA follows: TGTGCCAGCAGCTTGGGACAAAAAGAGACCCAGTACTTC.

This clone was seen once. The V gene is TRBV6-5, the J gene TRBJ2-7, with 9 bases aligning to TRBD1. Trimming cost V 2 bases and J 5 bases; bases outside gene matches: 4. The V gene's germline CDR1 is MNHEY and CDR2 SVGAGI. This CDR3 is built from 14 residues. Here the CDR3 DNA reads TGTGCCAGCAGTTACATCACAGGGGGCAACGAGCAGTACTTC. It yields the protein CASSYITGGNEQYF.

This clone appeared once. V usage is TRBV28 and J usage is TRBJ2-7, with D unresolved. Looked up from germline, CDR1 is MDHEN and CDR2 is SYDVKM. The CDR3 has 13 amino acids. V lost 5 bases and J 0 bases, leaving 8 bases between the germline ends. The CDR3 DNA is TGTGCCAGCAGTCTCCTGAGCTCCTACGAGCAGTACTTC. It yields the protein CASSLLSSYEQYF.

The V and J genes are TRBV6-6 and TRBJ2-5; perhaps TRBD2 as D (5 bases). In germline, CDR1 is MNHNY, CDR2 SVGAGI (reference sequence). V lost 0 bases to trimming and J lost 5 bases, with 10 bases between them. This CDR3 has 14 residues. The CDR3 nucleotides are TGTGCCAGCAGTTACTCGAGGCGCGGGGAGACCCAGTACTTC. This codes for CASSYSRRGETQYF.